This entry describes one T cell receptor beta chain. These data come from a study of blood T cell repertoires in COVID-19. Whole-study context: Both acute and convalescent COVID-19 samples were obtained from the United States, Italy and Spain. Nucleic acid was either cDNA or gDNA, and it came from T cells, B-cell-depleted T cells, or PBMCs.

The germline gives CDR1 LGHNT, CDR2 FRNRAP. V lost 0 bases to trimming and J lost 4 bases, with 18 bases between them. The CDR3 is made up of 17 amino acids. Authors' analysis steps: Estimated nucleated cell counts came from reference gene primer amplification. Sequencing used immunoSEQ multiplex PCR; TCRdb keeps in-frame clones, though not all of them. V, J and clone size were drawn from that table, and D and trimming were deduced from the DNA. The sample yields 95,000 to 100,000 clones, about 90% seen once. Sequencing was done on a sample of peripheral blood. The genes are TRBV12-5 and TRBJ1-1, with D perhaps TRBD1 (5 bases). The sequence came from a woman aged 25 to 45 with acute or convalescent COVID-19. The CDR3 DNA reads TGTGCTAGTGGTTTGGTACTGGACATTAACTGGGGCACTGAAGCTTTCTTT. Protein product: CASGLVLDINWGTEAFF.